This TCR beta chain appears in the sequencing data of a study of cytomegalovirus exposure and HLA in healthy donors. Germline CDR1 and CDR2: LGHNA and YNFKEQ. The CDR3 contains 15 residues. Trimming removed 2 bases from V and 3 bases from J; junction bases left unmatched: 6. 60 Vbeta and 13 Jbeta primers were used in PCR. Clones were sequenced by immunoSEQ multiplex PCR, and TCRdb holds only the in-frame ones, with some missing. The sample consists of tens of thousands of clones, 60% to 85% of them appearing once. To note about this clone: Its antigen is undetermined.

Study findings and constraints: The listing of 150 to 200 TCR beta chains classed them as cytomegalovirus-associated. Most observed TCR sequences were rare, whereas some public TCRs were detected in many donors. Sequencing artifact likely explains a cluster of highly shared sequence variants.

The source of this sequence is a male donor in good health and CMV-seropositive. Specimen: PBMCs. This chain links TRBV4-2 with TRBJ1-2; TRBD1 agrees at 7 bases. The CDR3 reads CASSQQLTGDYGYTF. The CDR3 DNA is TGTGCCAGCAGCCAACAGCTTACAGGGGACTATGGCTACACCTTC.